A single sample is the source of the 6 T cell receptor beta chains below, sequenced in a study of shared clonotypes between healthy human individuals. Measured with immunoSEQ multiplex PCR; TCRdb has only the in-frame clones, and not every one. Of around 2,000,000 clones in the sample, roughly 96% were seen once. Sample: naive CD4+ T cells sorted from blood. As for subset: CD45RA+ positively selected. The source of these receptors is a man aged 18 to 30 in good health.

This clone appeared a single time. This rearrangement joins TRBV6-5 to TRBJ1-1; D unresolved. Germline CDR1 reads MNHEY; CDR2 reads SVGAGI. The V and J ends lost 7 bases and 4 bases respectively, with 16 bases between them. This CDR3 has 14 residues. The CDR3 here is CASIPRFSGTEAFF. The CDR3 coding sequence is TGTGCCAGCATCCCTCGGTTTAGCGGCACTGAAGCTTTCTTT.

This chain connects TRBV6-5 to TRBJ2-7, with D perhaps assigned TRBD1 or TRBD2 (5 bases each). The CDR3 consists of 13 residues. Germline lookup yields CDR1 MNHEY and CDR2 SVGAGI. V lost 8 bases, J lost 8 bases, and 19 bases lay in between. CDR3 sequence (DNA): TGTGCCAGCGGTGGGACGGACTCTACGAAGCAGTACTTC. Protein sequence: CASGGTDSTKQYF.

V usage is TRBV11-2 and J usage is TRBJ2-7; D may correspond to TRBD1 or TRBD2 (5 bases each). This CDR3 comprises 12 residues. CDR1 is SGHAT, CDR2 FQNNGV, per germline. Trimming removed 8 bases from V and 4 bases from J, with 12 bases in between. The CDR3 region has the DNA TGTGCCAGCGGACCTGGGGGATACGAGCAGTACTTC. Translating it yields CASGPGGYEQYF.

The CDR3 protein is CASSYSATVGTEAFF. The CDR3 region has the DNA TGTGCCAGCAGTTACTCGGCAACAGTCGGGACTGAAGCTTTCTTT. The chain joins TRBV6-5 to TRBJ1-1; D remains ambiguous. The germline V and J ends were trimmed by 0 bases and 5 bases, with 13 bases remaining between them. From germline, CDR1 is MNHEY and CDR2 SVGAGI. The length of the CDR3 is 15 residues.

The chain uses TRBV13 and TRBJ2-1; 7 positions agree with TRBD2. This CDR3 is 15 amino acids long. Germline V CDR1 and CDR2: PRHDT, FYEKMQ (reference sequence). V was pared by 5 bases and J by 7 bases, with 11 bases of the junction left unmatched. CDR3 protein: CASSLRGTTENEQFF. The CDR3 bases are TGTGCCAGCAGCCTGCGTGGGACTACTGAGAATGAGCAGTTCTTC. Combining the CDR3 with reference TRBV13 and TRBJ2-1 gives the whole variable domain AAGVIQSPRHLIKEKRETATLKCYPIPRHDTVYWYQQGPGQDPQFLISFYEKMQSDKGSIPDRFSAQQFSDYHSELNMSSLELGDSALYFCASSLRGTTENEQFFGPGTRLTVL.

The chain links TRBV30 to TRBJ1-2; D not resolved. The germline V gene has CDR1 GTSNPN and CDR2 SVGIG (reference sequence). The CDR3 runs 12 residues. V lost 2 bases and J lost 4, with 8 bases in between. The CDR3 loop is CAWSINLYGYTF. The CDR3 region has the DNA TGTGCCTGGAGTATAAACCTCTATGGCTACACCTTC.